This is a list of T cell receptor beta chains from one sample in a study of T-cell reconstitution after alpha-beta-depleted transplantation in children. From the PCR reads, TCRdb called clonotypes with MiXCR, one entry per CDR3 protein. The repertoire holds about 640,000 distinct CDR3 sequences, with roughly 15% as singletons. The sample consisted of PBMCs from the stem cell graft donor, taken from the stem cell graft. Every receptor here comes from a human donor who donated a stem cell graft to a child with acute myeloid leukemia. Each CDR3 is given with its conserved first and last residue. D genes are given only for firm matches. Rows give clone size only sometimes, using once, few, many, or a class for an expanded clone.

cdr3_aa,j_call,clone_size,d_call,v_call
CASSPGEGISYNEQFF,TRBJ2-1,once,TRBD2,TRBV18
CASRGTGQGSPEAFF,TRBJ1-1,-,TRBD1,TRBV12-3/TRBV12-4
CASSLVRAEQETQYF,TRBJ2-5,few,-,TRBV7-2
CASSFTGSHSQETQYF,TRBJ2-5,many,-,TRBV5-6
CSARDLASGNTIYF,TRBJ1-3,-,-,TRBV20-1
CASSYSWQGETQYF,TRBJ2-5,many,-,TRBV6-5
CASSLDLASGANVLNF,TRBJ2-6,-,-,TRBV11-3
CASSSLPKHRVRHDTQYF,TRBJ2-3,-,-,TRBV11-1
CSARAVPGTSILSGANVLTF,TRBJ2-6,many,-,TRBV20-1
CASSLDQVNYGYTF,TRBJ1-2,many,-,TRBV7-2
CASFTGGSDTQYF,TRBJ2-3,-,TRBD1,TRBV18
CASRLAADYGYTF,TRBJ1-2,few,-,TRBV6-5
CASTNQRGGGNEQFF,TRBJ2-1,-,TRBD2,TRBV6-1
CASSEGWGYTGELFF,TRBJ2-2,-,-,TRBV2
CAIRGGTEAFF,TRBJ1-1,-,-,TRBV10-3
CASSLLAYQETQYF,TRBJ2-5,-,TRBD2,TRBV5-4
CASSTGATDTQYF,TRBJ2-3,many,-,TRBV6-2/TRBV6-3
CASSLGLAGEEQFF,TRBJ2-1,-,TRBD2,TRBV7-7
CASSFLRRVYNEQFF,TRBJ2-1,-,-,TRBV7-2
CSVGTGGDEKLFF,TRBJ1-4,many,TRBD1,TRBV29-1
CASTIGGAGGEQFF,TRBJ2-1,once,-,TRBV28
CASSLLGQGDYGYTF,TRBJ1-2,-,TRBD1,TRBV28
CSARDWGQNTEAFF,TRBJ1-1,many,-,TRBV20-1
CATLPWNSPLHF,TRBJ1-6,-,-,TRBV24-1
CASSFEVGMNTEAFF,TRBJ1-1,few,-,TRBV12-3/TRBV12-4
CASSTAGVATQYF,TRBJ2-5,many,TRBD2,TRBV11-2
CSARDTRGASLISDTQYF,TRBJ2-3,many,-,TRBV20-1
CASSTGSVSLYEQYF,TRBJ2-7,few,-,TRBV6-5
CSASHRRNNEQFF,TRBJ2-1,many,-,TRBV20-1
CASTRQGGGTEAFF,TRBJ1-1,-,TRBD1,TRBV11-2
CASRSQGKLFF,TRBJ1-4,few,-,TRBV12-3/TRBV12-4
CASSWTGNEQFF,TRBJ2-1,many,TRBD1,TRBV5-6
CASSPWRGGLVADTQYF,TRBJ2-3,-,TRBD2,TRBV4-2